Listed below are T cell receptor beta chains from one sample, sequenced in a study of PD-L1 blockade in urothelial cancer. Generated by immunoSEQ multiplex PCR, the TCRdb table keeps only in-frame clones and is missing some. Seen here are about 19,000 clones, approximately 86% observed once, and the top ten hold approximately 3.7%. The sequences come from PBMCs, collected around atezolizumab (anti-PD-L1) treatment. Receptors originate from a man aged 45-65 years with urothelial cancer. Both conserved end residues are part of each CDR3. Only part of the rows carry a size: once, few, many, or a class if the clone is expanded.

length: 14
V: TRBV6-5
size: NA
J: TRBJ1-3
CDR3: CASSPGSSGNTIYF

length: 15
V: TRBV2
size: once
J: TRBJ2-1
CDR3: CASRGAGVGYNEQFF

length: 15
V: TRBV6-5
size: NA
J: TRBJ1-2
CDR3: CASSQSLDRNYGYTF

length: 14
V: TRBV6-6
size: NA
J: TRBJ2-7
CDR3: CASRSRGIGYEQYF

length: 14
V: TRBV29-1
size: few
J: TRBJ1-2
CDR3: CSVEEAGGVKGYTF

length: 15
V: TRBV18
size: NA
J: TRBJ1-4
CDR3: CASSPDRASREKLFF

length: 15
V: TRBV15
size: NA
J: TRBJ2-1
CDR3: CATSREAGGNNEQFF

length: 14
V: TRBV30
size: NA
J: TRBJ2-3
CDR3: CASLWRGRTDTQYF

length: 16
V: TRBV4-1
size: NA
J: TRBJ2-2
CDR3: CASSHLAGSNTGELFF

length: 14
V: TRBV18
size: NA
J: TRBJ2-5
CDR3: CASSHRQALETQYF

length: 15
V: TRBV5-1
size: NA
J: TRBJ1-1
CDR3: CASSLVEGLRTEAFF

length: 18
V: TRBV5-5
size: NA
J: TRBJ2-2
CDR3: CASSLGVDRGQGTGELFF

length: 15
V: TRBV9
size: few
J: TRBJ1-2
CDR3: CASSVDGTYTYGYTF

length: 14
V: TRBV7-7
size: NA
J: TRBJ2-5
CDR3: CASSSVALQETQYF

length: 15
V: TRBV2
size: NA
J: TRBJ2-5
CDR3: CASTKGLAAQETQYF

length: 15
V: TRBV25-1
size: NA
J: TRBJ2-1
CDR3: CASSQTGGSYNEQFF

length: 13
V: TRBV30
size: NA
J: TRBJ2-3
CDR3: CAWSVRRADTQYF

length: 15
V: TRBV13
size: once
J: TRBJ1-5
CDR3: CASSLGGQLNQPQHF

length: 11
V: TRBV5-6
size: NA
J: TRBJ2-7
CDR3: CASSATYEQYF

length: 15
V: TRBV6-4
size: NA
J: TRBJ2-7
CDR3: CASSEAASGIGEQYF

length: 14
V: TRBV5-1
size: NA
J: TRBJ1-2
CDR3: CASSMGQPNYGYTF

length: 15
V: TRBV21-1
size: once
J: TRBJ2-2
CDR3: CASSNRGEDTGELFF

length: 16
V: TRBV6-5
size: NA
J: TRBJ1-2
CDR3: CASSYSGTGILYGYTF

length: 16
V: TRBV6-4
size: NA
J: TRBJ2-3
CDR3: CASSELAGTSTDTQYF

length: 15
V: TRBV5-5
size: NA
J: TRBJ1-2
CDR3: CASSLGRGSGYGYTF

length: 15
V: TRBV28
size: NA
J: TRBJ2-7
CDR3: CASSFSGTGTYEQYF

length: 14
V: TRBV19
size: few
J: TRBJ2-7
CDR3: CASSWASGTYEQYF

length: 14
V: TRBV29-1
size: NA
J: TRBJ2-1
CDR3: CSVGASGVYNEQFF

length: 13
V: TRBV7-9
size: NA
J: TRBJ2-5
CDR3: CASSLTAQETQYF

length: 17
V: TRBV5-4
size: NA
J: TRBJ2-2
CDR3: CASSLADTSGKGGELFF

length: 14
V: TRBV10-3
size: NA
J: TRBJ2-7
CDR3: CAISSGTGTYEQYF

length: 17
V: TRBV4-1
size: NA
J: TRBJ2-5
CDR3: CASSLPTSGGSQETQYF

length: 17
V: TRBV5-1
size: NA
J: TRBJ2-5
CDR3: CASSRGLAGGPQETQYF

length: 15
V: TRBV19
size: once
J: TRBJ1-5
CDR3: CASSILSGVTQPQHF

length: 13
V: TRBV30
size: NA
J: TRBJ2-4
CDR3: CAWAGDGKNIQYF

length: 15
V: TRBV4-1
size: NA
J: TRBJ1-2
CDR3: CASSQDDTRNYGYTF